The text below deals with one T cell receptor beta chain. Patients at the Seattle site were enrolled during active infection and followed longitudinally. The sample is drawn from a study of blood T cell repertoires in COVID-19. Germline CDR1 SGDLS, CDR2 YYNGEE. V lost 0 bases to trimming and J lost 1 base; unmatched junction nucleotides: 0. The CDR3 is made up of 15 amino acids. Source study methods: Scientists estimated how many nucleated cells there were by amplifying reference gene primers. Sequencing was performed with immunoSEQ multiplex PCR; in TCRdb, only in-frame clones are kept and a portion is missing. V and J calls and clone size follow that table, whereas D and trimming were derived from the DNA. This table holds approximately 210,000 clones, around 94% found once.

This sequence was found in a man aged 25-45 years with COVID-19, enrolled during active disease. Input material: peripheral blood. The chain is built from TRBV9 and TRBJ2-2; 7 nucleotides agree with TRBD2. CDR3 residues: CASSVAGGNTGELFF. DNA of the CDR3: TGTGCCAGCAGCGTAGCGGGGGGGAACACCGGGGAGCTGTTTTTT.